What follows describes a single T cell receptor (beta chain). Its antigen is not identified. The source of the sample is a study of T cell repertoires in cytomegalovirus infection. Study-wide background: Both recently identified HLA-C-restricted and well-studied HLA-B-restricted CMV epitopes were used in the study.

Trimming pared 3 bases from V and 7 bases from J, leaving 12 bases between. Germline V gives CDR1 LNHDA, CDR2 SQIVND (reference sequence). This CDR3 contains 14 residues. Using its own MiXCR run on the reads, TCRdb lists one record per CDR3 protein. Of fewer than 900,000 distinct CDR3 sequences detected, 25% to 30% appear once; the ten largest clones hold around 13%. The gene calls are TRBV19 and TRBJ2-2; tentatively, D is TRBD1 (5 bases). The receptor was derived from a human donor in good health (CMV status not recorded). Some clones in this sample may be carry-over from other donors' samples. The sample here was cultured CD8+ T cells from PBMCs, taken from culture after CMV antigen stimulation. The CDR3 spells CASSMTALDGELFF. CDR3 coding DNA: TGTGCCAGTAGTATGACAGCCCTTGACGGGGAGCTGTTTTTT.